Below are 20 T cell receptor beta chains sequenced from a single sample in a study of radiotherapy plus CTLA-4 blockade in lung cancer. TCRdb keeps only in-frame clones here, not all; method: immunoSEQ multiplex PCR. There are some 25,000 clones in the sample; about 76% occur only once, and roughly 3.3% lies in the top ten. The specimen was peripheral blood, collected from a patient treated with radiotherapy plus ipilimumab. These TCRs come from a human donor with non-small cell lung cancer whose response to radiotherapy plus ipilimumab could not be evaluated.

The rearrangement joins TRBV5-1 to TRBJ2-2; TRBD2 agrees at 7 bases. The CDR3 extends over 17 amino acids. The germline gives CDR1 SGHRS, CDR2 YFSETQ. The junction had 13 bases not matched to a gene; V was cut back by 6 bases and J by 2 bases. CDR3 DNA sequence: TGCGCCAGCATGAGGAGGACTAGTCGGGGAAACACCGGGGAGCTGTTTTTT. Its protein product is CASMRRTSRGNTGELFF.

This clone was detected a few times. This chain joins TRBV28 and TRBJ1-1, with D tentatively TRBD1 (5 bases). V was trimmed by 3 bases and J by 6 bases, leaving 14 bases between them. From germline, CDR1 is MDHEN and CDR2 SYDVKM. This CDR3 has 14 amino acids. The CDR3: CASSFIQGKAEAFF. The DNA for the CDR3 is TGTGCCAGCAGTTTCATCCAGGGTAAGGCTGAAGCTTTCTTT.

The chain is built from TRBV6-6 and TRBJ2-7, with 9 bases lining up with TRBD1. Germline assignment: CDR1 MNHNY and CDR2 SVGAGI (reference sequence). The CDR3 spans 16 residues. V lost 8 bases, J lost 5 bases, and 16 bases stayed unmatched. CDR3 protein: CASGGKWGQGEDEQYF. The DNA for the CDR3 is TGTGCCAGCGGGGGGAAGTGGGGACAGGGAGAGGACGAGCAGTACTTC.

The chain has TRBV5-1 and TRBJ1-1; the match to TRBD1 covers 7 bases. J lost 0 bases, V lost 4 bases, and 6 bases had no gene match. Per germline, CDR1 SGHRS and CDR2 YFSETQ. This CDR3 region has 15 residues. CDR3 bases: TGCGCCAGCAGCAGAATGGGACAGTTGAACACTGAAGCTTTCTTT. Translation: CASSRMGQLNTEAFF.

The V call is TRBV6-6, the J call TRBJ2-2; 9 positions match TRBD1. Germline V gene sequence: CDR1 MNHNY, CDR2 SVGAGI (reference sequence). This CDR3 has 14 amino acids. The V and J ends lost 7 bases and 3 bases, in that order; junction bases with no gene match: 3. The CDR3 spells CASKGTGYTGELFF. Written as DNA, the CDR3 is TGTGCCAGCAAAGGGACAGGGTACACCGGGGAGCTGTTTTTT.

This chain uses TRBV5-1 with TRBJ2-1, with TRBD2 identical over 8 bases. The junction had 9 bases not matched to a gene; V was cut back by 4 bases and J by 0 bases. The CDR3 is made up of 17 amino acids. Germline CDR1 and CDR2: SGHRS and YFSETQ. This chain's CDR3 is CASSLRGSGSSYNEQFF. DNA of the CDR3: TGCGCCAGCAGCCTACGAGGAAGCGGGAGCTCCTACAATGAGCAGTTCTTC.

The rearrangement uses TRBV6-6 and TRBJ2-7; possible D gene TRBD1, 6 bases. This CDR3 comprises 13 residues. The V end was cut by 7 bases, the J end by 1 base, with 11 bases between. CDR1 and CDR2 (germline): MNHNY, SVGAGI (reference sequence). Here the CDR3 reads CASNFGQSYEQYF. The CDR3, as DNA: TGTGCCAGCAATTTCGGACAGTCCTACGAGCAGTACTTC.

This rearrangement joins TRBV7-9 to TRBJ2-5; 8 nucleotides match TRBD1. Trimming took 1 base from V and 5 from J; bases not matched to a gene: 12. The CDR3 is 17 residues long. Germline assignment: CDR1 SEHNR and CDR2 FQNEAQ (reference sequence). CDR3 coding DNA: TGTGCCAGCAGCTTAGGGTTGGCAGGGGGCTTCGTTGAGACCCAGTACTTC. Translated, it gives CASSLGLAGGFVETQYF.

The chain links TRBV29-1 to TRBJ1-4; 9 bases map to TRBD1. V shed 5 bases and J 4 bases; nucleotides not matched to a gene: 11. CDR3 length: 16 residues. CDR1 is SQVTM, CDR2 ANQGSEA, per germline. The CDR3 loop is CSVPSGGTGYNEKLFF. CDR3 coding DNA: TGCAGCGTTCCTAGCGGCGGGACAGGGTATAATGAAAAACTGTTTTTT.

There are a few counts of this clone. This chain joins TRBV5-6 and TRBJ2-3, with 8 nucleotides matching TRBD2. Losses at the gene ends were 6 bases for V and 0 bases for J; bases not matched to a gene: 3. Germline CDR1 SGHDT, CDR2 YYEEEE. The CDR3 has 14 residues. CDR3 nucleotides: TGTGCCAGCAAGCCTAGCGGGAGCACAGATACGCAGTATTTT. It translates to CASKPSGSTDTQYF.

This clone was observed a handful of times. V gene TRBV4-3 combines with J gene TRBJ2-3, with no clear D. The germline V and J ends were trimmed by 0 bases and 8 bases, with 12 bases remaining between them. The CDR3 runs 14 residues. Germline V gives CDR1 LGHNA, CDR2 YSLEER. In DNA form, the CDR3 reads TGCGCCAGCAGCCAAGAACCGGAGAGGAGTACGCAGTATTTT. Protein sequence: CASSQEPERSTQYF.

The chain carries TRBV6-5 and TRBJ1-4, with D possibly matching TRBD1 (5 bases). Germline loops: CDR1 MNHEY, CDR2 SVGAGI. The CDR3 extends over 14 amino acids. V was shortened by 2 bases and J by 8 bases, with 12 bases between the two germline ends. CDR3 amino acids: CASSYGGGMEKLFF. The CDR3 region has the DNA TGTGCCAGCAGTTACGGGGGAGGAATGGAAAAACTGTTTTTT.

The V and J genes are TRBV19 and TRBJ2-7; 7 bases line up with TRBD1. Germline V gene sequence: CDR1 LNHDA, CDR2 SQIVND (reference sequence). The CDR3 is 15 amino acids. J lost 4 bases, V lost 3 bases, and 9 bases had no gene match. The CDR3 DNA is TGTGCCAGTAGTATCCTCGAGGGGGCGGTATACGAGCAGTACTTC. Protein sequence: CASSILEGAVYEQYF.

J is TRBJ1-2 and V is TRBV14; TRBD1 matches at 7 bases. The J segment lost 6 bases and the V segment lost 6 bases, leaving 7 bases of the junction unmatched. Per the germline V gene, CDR1 is SGHDN and CDR2 is FVKESK. This CDR3 is 13 amino acids long. The CDR3 reads CASRRTGENGYTF. In DNA form, the CDR3 reads TGTGCCAGCAGACGGACAGGAGAGAATGGCTACACCTTC.

CDR3 in DNA: TGTGCCAGCAGGGGGAACCGGCGGGATCAGCCCCAGCATTTT. This gives the protein CASRGNRRDQPQHF. The chain combines TRBV28 with TRBJ1-5; D remains ambiguous. From germline, CDR1 is MDHEN and CDR2 SYDVKM. This CDR3 is 14 amino acids long. V shed 6 bases and J shed 5 bases, with 14 bases lying between them.

V and J are TRBV7-3 and TRBJ2-3; possibly TRBD2 for D (6 bases). The ends were cut back, 1 base at V and 8 bases at J, with 10 bases in the middle. The CDR3 covers 13 residues. Germline CDR1 SGHTA, CDR2 FQGTGA. CDR3 sequence: CASSLRMGGTQYF. For the CDR3, the DNA is TGTGCCAGCAGCTTAAGAATGGGGGGTACGCAGTATTTT.

V is TRBV25-1 and J is TRBJ2-7, with D uncertain. The CDR3 length is 11 residues. With 6 bases removed from V and 3 bases from J, the gap between germline ends came to 6 bases. Germline CDR1 is MGHDK and CDR2 is SYGVNS. CDR3 protein: CASSVFYEQYF. CDR3 nucleotides: TGTGCCAGCAGCGTATTCTACGAGCAGTACTTC.

V usage is TRBV6-5 and J usage is TRBJ2-1; a weak D match, TRBD2 (5 bases). V was shortened by 4 bases and J by 8 bases, with 15 bases between the two germline ends. CDR3 length: 14 residues. The germline CDR1 and CDR2 sequences are MNHEY and SVGAGI. This CDR3 reads CASSSRTGSHEQFF. In DNA form, the CDR3 reads TGTGCCAGCAGTTCCAGGACTGGGTCGCATGAGCAGTTCTTC.

This clone showed up just once. The rearrangement uses TRBV10-3 and TRBJ2-1, with a possible D match to TRBD1 (5 bases). The CDR3 consists of 14 residues. Germline CDR1 ENHRY, CDR2 SYGVKD. The V and J ends lost 4 bases and 4 bases respectively, with 11 bases between them. Written as DNA, the CDR3 is TGTGCCATCAGTGCAGGGTCCGCTTACAATGAGCAGTTCTTC. It specifies CAISAGSAYNEQFF.

CDR3: CASSGGGTGDEQYF. The CDR3, as DNA: TGTGCCAGCAGTGGGGGCGGGACAGGGGACGAGCAGTACTTC. The rearrangement joins TRBV2 to TRBJ2-7; TRBD1 matches at 10 bases. The germline gives CDR1 SNHLY, CDR2 FYNNEI. The CDR3 length is 14 residues. V shed 4 bases, J shed 5 bases, and the junction held 5 bases outside the gene matches.